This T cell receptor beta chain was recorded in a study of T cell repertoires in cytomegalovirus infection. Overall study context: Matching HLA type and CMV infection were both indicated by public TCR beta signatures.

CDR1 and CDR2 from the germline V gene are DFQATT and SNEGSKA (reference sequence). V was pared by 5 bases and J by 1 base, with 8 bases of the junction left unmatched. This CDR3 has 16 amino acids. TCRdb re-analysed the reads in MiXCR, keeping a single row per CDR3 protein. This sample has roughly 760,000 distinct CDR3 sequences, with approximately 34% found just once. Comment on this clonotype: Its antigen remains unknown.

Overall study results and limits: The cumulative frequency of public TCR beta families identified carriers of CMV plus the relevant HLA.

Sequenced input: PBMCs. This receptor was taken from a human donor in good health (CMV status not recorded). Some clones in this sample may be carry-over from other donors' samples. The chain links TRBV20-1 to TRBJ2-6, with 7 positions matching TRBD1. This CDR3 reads CSAPRDRESGANVLTF. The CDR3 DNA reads TGCAGTGCTCCACGAGACAGGGAGTCTGGGGCCAACGTCCTGACTTTC.